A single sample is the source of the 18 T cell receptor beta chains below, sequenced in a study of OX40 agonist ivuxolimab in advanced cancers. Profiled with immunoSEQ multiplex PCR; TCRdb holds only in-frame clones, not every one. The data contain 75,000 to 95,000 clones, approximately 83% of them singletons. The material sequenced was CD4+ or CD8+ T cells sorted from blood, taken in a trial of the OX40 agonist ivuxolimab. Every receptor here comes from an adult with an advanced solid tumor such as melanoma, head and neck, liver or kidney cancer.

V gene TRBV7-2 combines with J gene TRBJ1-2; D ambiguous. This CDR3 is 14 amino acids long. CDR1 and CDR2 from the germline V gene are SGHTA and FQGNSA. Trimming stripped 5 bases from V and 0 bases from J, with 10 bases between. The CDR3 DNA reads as TGTGCCAGCAGCCTAGAGCCAGCTAACTATGGCTACACCTTC. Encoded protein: CASSLEPANYGYTF.

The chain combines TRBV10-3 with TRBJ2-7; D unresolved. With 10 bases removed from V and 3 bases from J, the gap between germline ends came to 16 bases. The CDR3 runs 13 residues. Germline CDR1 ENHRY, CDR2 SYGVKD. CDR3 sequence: CATLGNSNYEQYF. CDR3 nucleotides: TGTGCCACCCTAGGAAACAGTAACTACGAGCAGTACTTC.

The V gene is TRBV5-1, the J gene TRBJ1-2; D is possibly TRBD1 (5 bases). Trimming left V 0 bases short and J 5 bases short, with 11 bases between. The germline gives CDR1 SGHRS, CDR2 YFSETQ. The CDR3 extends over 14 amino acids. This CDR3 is CASSLAGGWYGYTF. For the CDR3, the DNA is TGCGCCAGCAGCTTGGCGGGGGGATGGTATGGCTACACCTTC.

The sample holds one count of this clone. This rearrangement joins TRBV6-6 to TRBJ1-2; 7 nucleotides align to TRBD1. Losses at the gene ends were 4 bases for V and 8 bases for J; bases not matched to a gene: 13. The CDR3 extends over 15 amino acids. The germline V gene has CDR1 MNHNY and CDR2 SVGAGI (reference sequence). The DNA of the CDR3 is TGTGCCAGCAGTTCCCGGGACAGCAGCTATGCCGGCTACACCTTC. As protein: CASSSRDSSYAGYTF.

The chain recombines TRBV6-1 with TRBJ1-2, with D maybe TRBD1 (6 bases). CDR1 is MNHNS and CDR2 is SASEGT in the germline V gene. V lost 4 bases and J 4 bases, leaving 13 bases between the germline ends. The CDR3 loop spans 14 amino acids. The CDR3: CASSAGGPAYGYTF. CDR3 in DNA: TGTGCCAGCAGTGCGGGGGGCCCCGCCTATGGCTACACCTTC.

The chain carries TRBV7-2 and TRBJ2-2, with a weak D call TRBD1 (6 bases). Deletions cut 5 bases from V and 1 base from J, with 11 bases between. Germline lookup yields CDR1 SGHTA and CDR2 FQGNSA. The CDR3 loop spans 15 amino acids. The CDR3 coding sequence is TGTGCCAGCAGCCGAGGGGGAGAGAACACCGGGGAGCTGTTTTTT. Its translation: CASSRGGENTGELFF.

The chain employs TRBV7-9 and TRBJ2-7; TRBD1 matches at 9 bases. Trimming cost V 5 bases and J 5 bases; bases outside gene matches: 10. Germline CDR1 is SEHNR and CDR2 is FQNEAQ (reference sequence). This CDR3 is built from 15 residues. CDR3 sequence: CASSHLGQGYNEQYF. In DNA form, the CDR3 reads TGTGCCAGCAGCCATCTGGGACAGGGTTACAACGAGCAGTACTTC.

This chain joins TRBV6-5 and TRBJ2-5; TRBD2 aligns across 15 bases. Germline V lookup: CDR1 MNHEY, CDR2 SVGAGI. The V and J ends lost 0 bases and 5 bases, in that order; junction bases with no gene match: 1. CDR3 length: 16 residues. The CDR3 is CASSYSGTSGRETQYF. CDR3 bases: TGTGCCAGCAGTTACTCCGGGACTAGCGGGAGGGAGACCCAGTACTTC.

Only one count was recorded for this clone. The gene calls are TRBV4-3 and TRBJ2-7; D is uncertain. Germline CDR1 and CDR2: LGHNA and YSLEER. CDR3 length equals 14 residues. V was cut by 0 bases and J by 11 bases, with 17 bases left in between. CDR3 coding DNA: TGCGCCAGCAGCCAAGATCTTGTCAGTCGTGATAAGTACTTC. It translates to CASSQDLVSRDKYF.

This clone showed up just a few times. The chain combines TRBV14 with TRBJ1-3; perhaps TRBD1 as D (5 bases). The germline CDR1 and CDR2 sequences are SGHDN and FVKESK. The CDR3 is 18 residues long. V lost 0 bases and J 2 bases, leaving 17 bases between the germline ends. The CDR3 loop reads CASSQELYPGRTGNTIYF. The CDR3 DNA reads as TGTGCCAGCAGCCAAGAACTTTATCCGGGACGAACTGGAAACACCATATATTTT.

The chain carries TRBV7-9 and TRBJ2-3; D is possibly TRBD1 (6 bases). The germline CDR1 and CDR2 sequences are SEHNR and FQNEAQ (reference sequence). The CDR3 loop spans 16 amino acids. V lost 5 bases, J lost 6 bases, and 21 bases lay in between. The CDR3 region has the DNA TGTGCCAGCAGCCCCATGGACAGAAAGACGACCGATACGCAGTATTTT. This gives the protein CASSPMDRKTTDTQYF.

CDR3 sequence (DNA): TGTGCCAGCAGCGTAGGGAGAGGGGCGAGCTACACCTTC. Translating it yields CASSVGRGASYTF. The chain employs TRBV9 and TRBJ1-2; tentative D call: TRBD1 (5 bases). The V end lost 0 bases, the J end lost 9 bases, and 12 bases lay between the germline ends. The germline V gene has CDR1 SGDLS and CDR2 YYNGEE. The CDR3 length is 13 residues.

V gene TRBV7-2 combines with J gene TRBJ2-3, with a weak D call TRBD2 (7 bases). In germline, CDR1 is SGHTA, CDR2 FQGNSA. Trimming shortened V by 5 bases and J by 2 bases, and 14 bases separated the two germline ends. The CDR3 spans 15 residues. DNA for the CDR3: TGTGCCAGCAGCACGGGGGGCAGAACCACAGATACGCAGTATTTT. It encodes CASSTGGRTTDTQYF. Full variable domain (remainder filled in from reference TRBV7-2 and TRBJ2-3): GAGVSQSPSNKVTEKGKDVELRCDPISGHTALYWYRQSLGQGLEFLIYFQGNSAPDKSGLPSDRFSAERTGGSVSTLTIQRTQQEDSAVYLCASSTGGRTTDTQYFGPGTRLTVL.

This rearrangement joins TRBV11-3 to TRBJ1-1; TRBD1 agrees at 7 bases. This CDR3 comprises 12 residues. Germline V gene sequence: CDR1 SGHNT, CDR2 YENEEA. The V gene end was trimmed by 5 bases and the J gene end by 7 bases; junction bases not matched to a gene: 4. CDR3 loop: CASSRDSDEAFF. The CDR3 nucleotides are TGTGCCAGCAGCCGGGACAGCGATGAAGCTTTCTTT. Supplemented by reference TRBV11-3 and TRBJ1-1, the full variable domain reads EAGVVQSPRYKIIEKKQPVAFWCNPISGHNTLYWYLQNLGQGPELLIRYENEEAVDDSQLPKDRFSAERLKGVDSTLKIQPAELGDSAVYLCASSRDSDEAFFGQGTRLTVV.

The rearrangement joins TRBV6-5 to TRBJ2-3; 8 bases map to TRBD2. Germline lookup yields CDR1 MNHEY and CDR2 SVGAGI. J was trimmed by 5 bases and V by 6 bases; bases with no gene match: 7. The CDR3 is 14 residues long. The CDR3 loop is CASRSGRGKDTQYF. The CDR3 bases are TGTGCCAGCAGGAGCGGGAGAGGGAAAGATACGCAGTATTTT.

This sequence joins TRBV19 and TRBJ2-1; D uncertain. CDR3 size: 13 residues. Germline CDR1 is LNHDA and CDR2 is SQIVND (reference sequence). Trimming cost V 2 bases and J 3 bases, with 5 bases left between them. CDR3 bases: TGTGCCAGTAGTATAAACTTCTACAATGAGCAGTTCTTC. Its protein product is CASSINFYNEQFF.

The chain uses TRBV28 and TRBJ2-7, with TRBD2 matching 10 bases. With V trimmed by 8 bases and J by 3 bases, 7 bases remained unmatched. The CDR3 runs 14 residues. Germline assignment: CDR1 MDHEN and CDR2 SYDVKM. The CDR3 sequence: CASSALAGIYEQYF. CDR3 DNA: TGTGCCAGCTCCGCACTAGCGGGGATCTACGAGCAGTACTTC.

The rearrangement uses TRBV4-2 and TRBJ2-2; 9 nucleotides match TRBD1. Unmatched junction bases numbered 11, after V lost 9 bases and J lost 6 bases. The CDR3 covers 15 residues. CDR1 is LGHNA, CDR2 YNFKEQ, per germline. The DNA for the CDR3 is TGTGCCAGTCTGAAGGACAGGGGAGAAGCCGGGGAGCTGTTTTTT. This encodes CASLKDRGEAGELFF.